This entry lists 27 T cell receptor beta chains sequenced from one sample in a study of CD8+ T cells in alopecia areata. Sequencing templates came from extracted RNA that was reverse transcribed into cDNA. This table comes from immunoSEQ multiplex PCR, and its TCRdb copy is limited to in-frame clones, with some not included. Among some 200,000 clones, 60% were seen once, and the ten largest hold about 3%. Treatment defined: oral pan-JAK inhibitor, 5-10 mg twice daily. Material: CD4+ T cells sorted from blood, obtained at week 4, from a patient treated with tofacitinib. The receptors shown here come from a human donor with alopecia areata.

The chain has TRBV6-4 and TRBJ1-1; 8 nucleotides match TRBD1. With V trimmed by 6 bases and J by 2 bases, 5 bases remained unmatched. The CDR3 covers 14 residues. CDR1 is MRHNA, CDR2 SNTAGT, per germline. CDR3 coding DNA: TGTGCCAGCAGGAGGACAGGGCCTAACACTGAAGCTTTCTTT. Translating gives CASRRTGPNTEAFF.

This clone was detected only once. The chain recombines TRBV11-1 with TRBJ2-7; 7 bases align to TRBD1. Germline loops: CDR1 SGHAT, CDR2 FQDESV (reference sequence). J was trimmed by 5 bases and V by 1 base; bases with no gene match: 5. The CDR3 length is 14 residues. The chain's CDR3 is CASSLGEGANEQYF. CDR3 nucleotide sequence: TGTGCCAGCAGCTTAGGAGAGGGGGCGAACGAGCAGTACTTC.

The chain joins TRBV7-6 to TRBJ1-6; TRBD1 matches at 7 bases. This CDR3 region has 14 residues. After removal of 5 bases from V and 10 bases from J, the junction contained 8 bases not matched to a gene. Germline V CDR1 and CDR2: SGHVS, FNYEAQ. The CDR3 bases are TGTGCCAGCAGCCCCGACAGGGTCGGATCACCCCTCCACTTT. Protein product: CASSPDRVGSPLHF.

The J gene is TRBJ1-2, the V gene TRBV7-2; 12 bases align to TRBD1. Per the germline V gene, CDR1 is SGHTA and CDR2 is FQGNSA. V dropped 5 bases and J dropped 7; count of bases not matched to a gene: 17. The CDR3 contains 18 residues. CDR3 bases: TGTGCCAGCAGCGAGGTACCGGGACAGGGGGCGCTGATAGGTGGCTACACCTTC. As protein: CASSEVPGQGALIGGYTF. Complete variable domain (other parts from reference TRBV7-2 and TRBJ1-2): GAGVSQSPSNKVTEKGKDVELRCDPISGHTALYWYRQSLGQGLEFLIYFQGNSAPDKSGLPSDRFSAERTGGSVSTLTIQRTQQEDSAVYLCASSEVPGQGALIGGYTFGSGTRLTVV.

The V and J genes are TRBV29-1 and TRBJ2-5; the D gene could be TRBD1 or TRBD2 (6 bases each). Germline CDR1 and CDR2: SQVTM and ANQGSEA. V lost 6 bases and J lost 4, with 18 bases in between. The CDR3 runs to 14 residues. In DNA form, the CDR3 reads TGCAGCGTGGCTAACGGGGGCGCAGGAGAGACCCAGTACTTC. It codes for CSVANGGAGETQYF.

A note on this clone: Distinct nucleotide sequences in the sample also encode this CDR3. The V gene is TRBV4-1, the J gene TRBJ2-4; 7 nucleotides line up with TRBD1. This CDR3 has 14 residues. V dropped 1 base and J dropped 6; count of bases not matched to a gene: 3. Germline CDR1 is MGHRA and CDR2 is YSYEKL. CDR3: CASSQGQGVNIQYF. The CDR3 DNA sequence: TGCGCCAGCAGCCAAGGACAGGGAGTAAACATTCAGTACTTC.

The chain carries TRBV5-1 and TRBJ2-5; D not resolved. This CDR3 has 13 amino acids. V was shortened by 0 bases and J by 2 bases, with 5 bases between the two germline ends. Per the germline V gene, CDR1 is SGHRS and CDR2 is YFSETQ. Written as DNA, the CDR3 is TGCGCCAGCAGCTTGGACGTACAAGAGACCCAGTACTTC. Its protein product is CASSLDVQETQYF.

This chain uses TRBV15 with TRBJ2-1; 8 bases are shared with TRBD2. The CDR3 has 14 residues. J was trimmed by 6 bases and V by 3 bases; bases with no gene match: 4. The V gene's germline CDR1 is LNHNV and CDR2 YYDKDF (reference sequence). In DNA form, the CDR3 reads TGTGCCACCAGCAGGGGACTAGAAGTCAATGAGCAGTTCTTC. Amino acids: CATSRGLEVNEQFF.

This rearrangement joins TRBV7-9 to TRBJ1-1, with D unclear. The V gene lost 9 bases and the J gene lost 11 bases, with 19 bases spanning the gap. Germline CDR1 SEHNR, CDR2 FQNEAQ (reference sequence). This CDR3 is 12 amino acids long. The DNA for the CDR3 is TGTGCCAGTCTCCAGGATAAGGGAGGGGCTTTCTTT. Translating it yields CASLQDKGGAFF. The full variable domain, its missing parts supplied by reference TRBV7-9 and TRBJ1-1, is DTGVSQNPRHKITKRGQNVTFRCDPISEHNRLYWYRQTLGQGPEFLTYFQNEAQLEKSRLLSDRFSAERPKGSFSTLEIQRTEQGDSAMYLCASLQDKGGAFFGQGTRLTVV.

The chain has TRBV29-1 and TRBJ2-1; 12 nucleotides line up with TRBD1. Germline V CDR1 and CDR2: SQVTM, ANQGSEA. This CDR3 spans 15 amino acids. The V and J ends lost 3 bases and 2 bases, in that order; junction bases with no gene match: 2. The CDR3 loop reads CSVEGQGAAYNEQFF. The CDR3, as DNA: TGCAGCGTTGAGGGACAGGGGGCTGCCTACAATGAGCAGTTCTTC.

This chain links TRBV29-1 with TRBJ2-5; the D is unclear. V lost 5 bases to trimming and J lost 1 base, with 14 bases between them. Germline V CDR1 and CDR2: SQVTM, ANQGSEA. This CDR3 has 14 amino acids. CDR3 sequence reads: CSVIPAGLQETQYF. In DNA form, the CDR3 reads TGCAGCGTTATACCGGCAGGCCTCCAAGAGACCCAGTACTTC.

The chain has TRBV29-1 and TRBJ2-7; D is perhaps TRBD1 (6 bases). The germline gives CDR1 SQVTM, CDR2 ANQGSEA. The CDR3 is made up of 11 amino acids. Trimming cost V 6 bases and J 5 bases, with 11 bases left between them. The CDR3 DNA sequence: TGCAGCGTGTCCGACAGGAACGAGCAGTACTTC. This encodes CSVSDRNEQYF.

This clone has just a few counts. This rearrangement joins TRBV29-1 to TRBJ2-5, with D perhaps matching TRBD1 or TRBD2 (6 bases each). CDR3 length equals 16 residues. Trimming took off 0 bases at V and 4 bases at J, with 18 bases between the two ends. Germline CDR1 SQVTM, CDR2 ANQGSEA. The CDR3 region is CSVEDLQGMGGETQYF. In nucleotides, the CDR3 is TGCAGCGTTGAAGATCTTCAGGGGATGGGAGGAGAGACCCAGTACTTC.

The rearrangement links TRBV30 to TRBJ2-1; the D is unclear. Germline CDR1 GTSNPN, CDR2 SVGIG (reference sequence). V was clipped by 5 bases and J by 0 bases, with 8 bases between them. The CDR3 spans 13 residues. Here the CDR3 DNA reads TGTGCCTGGTTCAAGAGCTCCTACAATGAGCAGTTCTTC. Its protein is CAWFKSSYNEQFF. The variable domain in full, completed from reference TRBV30 and TRBJ2-1, reads SQTIHQWPATLVQPVGSPLSLECTVEGTSNPNLYWYRQAAGRGLQLLFYSVGIGQISSEVPQNLSASRPQDRQFILSSKKLLLSDSGFYLCAWFKSSYNEQFFGPGTRLTVL.

The chain employs TRBV29-1 and TRBJ1-2, with TRBD1 as a possible D gene (5 bases). Germline V gene sequence: CDR1 SQVTM, CDR2 ANQGSEA. The CDR3 has 15 residues. The V gene lost 6 bases and the J gene lost 3 bases, with 20 bases spanning the gap. CDR3 region: CSVVPTVFLDYGYTF. The CDR3 DNA sequence: TGCAGCGTCGTACCGACAGTCTTCCTGGACTATGGCTACACCTTC.

The chain is built from TRBV9 and TRBJ1-2; a weak D match, TRBD1 (6 bases). V shed 4 bases and J shed 6 bases, with 22 bases lying between them. CDR3 length equals 16 residues. The germline CDR1 and CDR2 sequences are SGDLS and YYNGEE. The CDR3 DNA follows: TGTGCCAGCAGCTCACAAGGGCAGGGGAGTACAAATGGCTACACCTTC. Its translation: CASSSQGQGSTNGYTF.

The CDR3 loop reads CASSVGPPHGTRGETQYF. CDR3 DNA sequence: TGTGCCAGCAGCGTAGGGCCCCCCCACGGGACTAGGGGTGAGACCCAGTACTTC. The chain uses TRBV9 and TRBJ2-5; TRBD2 matches 8 bases. With 0 bases clipped from V and 5 bases from J, the junction kept 15 bases outside the gene matches. The length of the CDR3 is 18 residues. Germline CDR1 is SGDLS and CDR2 is YYNGEE.

V gene TRBV29-1 combines with J gene TRBJ2-3; 9 nucleotides agree with TRBD1. The CDR3 consists of 15 residues. Unmatched junction bases numbered 10, after V lost 3 bases and J lost 6 bases. Germline CDR1 reads SQVTM; CDR2 reads ANQGSEA. The CDR3 DNA sequence: TGCAGCGTTGACGGGGACAGGGACTCCCTGGATACGCAGTATTTT. Residues: CSVDGDRDSLDTQYF.

The chain employs TRBV7-2 and TRBJ1-2; 9 nucleotides align to TRBD1. This CDR3 comprises 13 residues. The V and J ends lost 7 bases and 8 bases, in that order; junction bases with no gene match: 8. Germline CDR1 SGHTA, CDR2 FQGNSA. As DNA, the CDR3 is TGTGCCAGCACCCGTGGTGGGACAGGGGGCTACACCTTC. This codes for CASTRGGTGGYTF.

This clone showed up just a few times. The chain carries TRBV7-8 and TRBJ2-1, with 9 bases aligning to TRBD2. With 5 bases clipped from V and 4 bases from J, the junction kept 6 bases outside the gene matches. This CDR3 has 15 amino acids. The germline V gene encodes CDR1 SGHVS and CDR2 FQNEAQ. The CDR3 sequence: CASSQRTSAYNEQFF. CDR3 coding DNA: TGTGCCAGCAGCCAACGGACTAGCGCGTACAATGAGCAGTTCTTC.

The rearrangement links TRBV7-8 to TRBJ2-1, with 8 bases aligning to TRBD2. This CDR3 is built from 14 residues. In germline, CDR1 is SGHVS, CDR2 FQNEAQ. The ends lost 5 bases at V and 5 bases at J; junction bases unmatched: 5. The CDR3 sequence: CASSRGGPNNEQFF. The CDR3 bases are TGTGCCAGCAGCCGCGGGGGGCCCAACAATGAGCAGTTCTTC. Together with reference TRBV7-8 and TRBJ2-1, the CDR3 gives the full variable domain: GAGVSQSPRYKVAKRGQDVALRCDPISGHVSLFWYQQALGQGPEFLTYFQNEAQLDKSGLPSDRFFAERPEGSVSTLKIQRTQQEDSAVYLCASSRGGPNNEQFFGPGTRLTVL.

The chain has TRBV30 and TRBJ2-7; D unclear. V dropped 2 bases and J dropped 6 bases, with 14 bases sitting between them. Germline V gene sequence: CDR1 GTSNPN, CDR2 SVGIG (reference sequence). The CDR3 runs to 13 residues. CDR3 region: CAWSRVNRREQYF. The DNA for the CDR3 is TGTGCCTGGAGTCGAGTTAACCGGCGCGAGCAGTACTTC.

This rearrangement joins TRBV30 to TRBJ2-7; 7 nucleotides line up with TRBD1. CDR3 length: 13 amino acids. J gave up 6 bases and V 3 bases, and 8 bases lay outside the gene matches. CDR1 GTSNPN and CDR2 SVGIG come from the germline V gene (reference sequence). The DNA of the CDR3 is TGTGCCTGGAGCCGACAGGGTAGGGGCGAGCAGTACTTC. It yields the protein CAWSRQGRGEQYF.

This clone was observed a single time. The chain combines TRBV30 with TRBJ2-7; TRBD1 matches at 9 bases. This CDR3 has 13 amino acids. The V gene end was trimmed by 2 bases and the J gene end by 5 bases; junction bases not matched to a gene: 4. Germline V CDR1 and CDR2: GTSNPN, SVGIG (reference sequence). CDR3 in amino acids: CAWSRTGANEQYF. The CDR3 nucleotides are TGTGCCTGGAGTCGGACAGGGGCCAACGAGCAGTACTTC.

This chain links TRBV5-1 with TRBJ1-1, with a tentative D call TRBD1 (6 bases). The CDR3 runs to 15 residues. V gave up 0 bases and J gave up 3 bases, with 12 bases separating them. Germline lookup yields CDR1 SGHRS and CDR2 YFSETQ. CDR3 sequence: CASSLVPRQDTEAFF. In DNA, the CDR3 is TGCGCCAGCAGCTTGGTCCCCCGACAGGACACTGAAGCTTTCTTT.

The chain carries TRBV5-1 and TRBJ2-5; perhaps TRBD2 as D (5 bases). The CDR3 length is 13 residues. Per the germline V gene, CDR1 is SGHRS and CDR2 is YFSETQ. Trimming removed 2 bases from V and 7 bases from J, with 12 bases in between. Written as DNA, the CDR3 is TGCGCCAGCAGCTTACACCACCGGGGGACCCAGTACTTC. It yields the protein CASSLHHRGTQYF.

V and J are TRBV2 and TRBJ1-4; D not certain. V lost 8 bases and J lost 6, with 16 bases in between. CDR1 and CDR2 from the germline V gene are SNHLY and FYNNEI. The CDR3 length is 14 residues. CDR3 loop: CASRRVGSDEKLFF. In nucleotides, the CDR3 is TGTGCCAGCCGGAGGGTGGGATCTGATGAAAAACTGTTTTTT.